These 28 T cell receptor beta chains came from one sample sequenced in a study of pediatric ulcerative colitis. Rectal tissue came from one to two pinch biopsies taken at colonoscopy. Sequencing used immunoSEQ multiplex PCR; TCRdb keeps in-frame clones, though not all of them. The sample contains tens of thousands of clones, more than 70% of which appear only once. Sample: gut tissue. The receptors originated from a boy aged 5-17 years with moderate ulcerative colitis.

The CDR3 DNA is TGTGCCAGCAACCTACCGGGGGAGGCTAACTATGGCTACACCTTC. Its protein product is CASNLPGEANYGYTF. The gene calls are TRBV28 and TRBJ1-2, with D possibly TRBD1 on 5 matching bases. This CDR3 region has 15 residues. Trimming took 7 bases from V and 0 from J, leaving 15 bases between them. Germline V lookup: CDR1 MDHEN, CDR2 SYDVKM.

This chain connects TRBV6-5 to TRBJ1-1, with D uncertain. The V gene lost 4 bases and the J gene lost 10 bases, with 10 bases spanning the gap. CDR1 and CDR2 from the germline V gene are MNHEY and SVGAGI. The CDR3 runs 11 residues. The CDR3 loop is CASSLGARAFF. The CDR3 DNA sequence: TGTGCCAGCAGTTTAGGAGCACGAGCTTTCTTT.

The chain combines TRBV29-1 with TRBJ1-1; D not resolved. The germline V gene has CDR1 SQVTM and CDR2 ANQGSEA. V dropped 4 bases and J dropped 1 base, with 7 bases sitting between them. CDR3 size: 12 residues. The CDR3 here is CSVVRGNTEAFF. The CDR3 DNA reads as TGCAGCGTTGTTCGGGGGAACACTGAAGCTTTCTTT. The variable domain in full, completed from reference TRBV29-1 and TRBJ1-1, reads SAVISQKPSRDICQRGTSLTIQCQVDSQVTMMFWYRQQPGQSLTLIATANQGSEATYESGFVIDKFPISRPNLTFSTLTVSNMSPEDSSIYLCSVVRGNTEAFFGQGTRLTVV.

J is TRBJ2-3 and V is TRBV5-1; D is possibly TRBD2 (5 bases). CDR1 and CDR2 from the germline V gene are SGHRS and YFSETQ. The V end was cut by 4 bases, the J end by 0 bases, with 9 bases between. There are 14 residues in the CDR3. DNA for the CDR3: TGCGCCAGCAGCAGGACTGCAAGCACAGATACGCAGTATTTT. Its translation is CASSRTASTDTQYF.

The J gene is TRBJ2-5, the V gene TRBV11-2, with a weak D call TRBD2 (5 bases). CDR1 is SGHAT, CDR2 FQNNGV, per germline. Between the trimmed V and J ends, which lost 4 bases and 7 bases, there was a span of 16 bases. CDR3 size: 14 residues. The CDR3 nucleotides are TGTGCCAGCAGCTCCGGGGTTGGAGAAATGACCCAGTACTTC. Protein product: CASSSGVGEMTQYF.

The V call is TRBV5-4, the J call TRBJ2-1; tentative D call: TRBD1 (5 bases). This CDR3 has 11 amino acids. Trimming shortened V by 4 bases and J by 8 bases, and 7 bases separated the two germline ends. The germline gives CDR1 SGHNT, CDR2 YYREEE (reference sequence). The CDR3: CASSRGDEQFF. In DNA form, the CDR3 reads TGTGCCAGCAGCAGGGGTGATGAGCAGTTCTTC.

The chain has TRBV6-6 and TRBJ2-1; D is perhaps TRBD1 (6 bases). This CDR3 spans 14 amino acids. The germline V gene has CDR1 MNHNY and CDR2 SVGAGI (reference sequence). V gave up 6 bases and J gave up 9 bases, with 18 bases separating them. The CDR3 sequence: CASRQANRASEQFF. The DNA of the CDR3 is TGTGCCAGCAGACAAGCTAACAGGGCCAGTGAGCAGTTCTTC.

The V and J genes are TRBV7-3 and TRBJ2-6, with unresolved D. Germline CDR1 is SGHTA and CDR2 is FQGTGA. This CDR3 comprises 16 residues. Trimming took off 1 base at V and 1 base at J, with 8 bases between the two ends. The CDR3 sequence: CASSLMVGSGANVLTF. In DNA, the CDR3 is TGTGCCAGCAGCTTAATGGTGGGGTCTGGGGCCAACGTCCTGACTTTC.

The chain uses TRBV11-2 and TRBJ2-5, with 11 bases matching TRBD2. V was clipped by 2 bases and J by 2 bases; unmatched bases: 4. This CDR3 has 16 residues. Germline V gene data show CDR1 as SGHAT and CDR2 as FQNNGV. CDR3 sequence (DNA): TGTGCCAGCAGCTTAATGCCTAGCGGGGGGCAAGAGACCCAGTACTTC. Translating gives CASSLMPSGGQETQYF.

The gene calls are TRBV7-9 and TRBJ2-5; weak D call: TRBD1 (5 bases). Trimming removed 2 bases from V and 4 bases from J, with 17 bases in between. Germline loops: CDR1 SEHNR, CDR2 FQNEAQ (reference sequence). This CDR3 is 16 amino acids long. CDR3 bases: TGTGCCAGCAGCTTAATGGGTGACAGCCCCCCAGAGACCCAGTACTTC. Its translation is CASSLMGDSPPETQYF.

This sequence joins TRBV18 and TRBJ2-3; D possibly corresponds to TRBD2 (6 bases). CDR3 length: 13 amino acids. The V and J ends lost 1 base and 6 bases respectively, with 8 bases between them. Looked up from germline, CDR1 is KGHSH and CDR2 is LQKENI. As DNA, the CDR3 is TGTGCCAGCTCACCACGTCGGGGGGATACGCAGTATTTT. Residues: CASSPRRGDTQYF. The complete variable domain, with remaining parts taken from reference TRBV18 and TRBJ2-3, reads NAGVMQNPRHLVRRRGQEARLRCSPMKGHSHVYWYRQLPEEGLKFMVYLQKENIIDESGMPKERFSAEFPKEGPSILRIQQVVRGDSAAYFCASSPRRGDTQYFGPGTRLTVL.

This clone has a handful of counts. V and J are TRBV2 and TRBJ1-1, with D hard to call. Trimming cost V 4 bases and J 5 bases, with 14 bases left between them. CDR1 is SNHLY, CDR2 FYNNEI, per germline. The CDR3 runs to 14 residues. The CDR3 DNA reads as TGTGCCAGCAGTGTCAGAGATTTTTATACTGAAGCTTTCTTT. This translates into CASSVRDFYTEAFF.

A remark on this clone: One end of the junction varies from germline; a read error may be responsible. The chain couples TRBV28 to TRBJ1-2; D uncertain. This CDR3 contains 12 residues. Per the germline V gene, CDR1 is MDHEN and CDR2 is SYDVKM. This chain's CDR3 is CASSFSSYAYTF. The CDR3 DNA is TGTGCCAGCAGCTTTTCCTCCTATGCCTACACCTTC.

The chain has TRBV18 and TRBJ2-4; tentatively, D is TRBD1 (5 bases). CDR1 and CDR2 from the germline V gene are KGHSH and LQKENI. This CDR3 region has 16 residues. V lost 6 bases to trimming and J lost 4 bases, with 19 bases between them. The DNA of the CDR3 is TGTGCCAGCTCCCCCAGGGAAGACGGACAAAAAAACATTCAGTACTTC. Translated: CASSPREDGQKNIQYF. The full variable domain, its missing parts supplied by reference TRBV18 and TRBJ2-4, is NAGVMQNPRHLVRRRGQEARLRCSPMKGHSHVYWYRQLPEEGLKFMVYLQKENIIDESGMPKERFSAEFPKEGPSILRIQQVVRGDSAAYFCASSPREDGQKNIQYFGAGTRLSVL.

The chain joins TRBV7-2 to TRBJ2-7; D is unresolved. The CDR3 spans 14 residues. CDR1 and CDR2 from the germline V gene are SGHTA and FQGNSA. Trimming pared 3 bases from V and 0 bases from J, leaving 9 bases between. The CDR3 sequence: CASSFNPGSYEQYF. CDR3 sequence (DNA): TGTGCCAGCAGCTTCAACCCCGGCTCCTACGAGCAGTACTTC.

The rearrangement links TRBV27 to TRBJ2-7, with a possible D match to TRBD1 (6 bases). Germline loops: CDR1 MNHEY, CDR2 SMNVEV (reference sequence). This CDR3 has 15 residues. The V and J ends lost 4 bases and 1 base respectively, with 14 bases between them. The CDR3 loop is CASSSLRDISYEQYF. The CDR3 DNA sequence: TGTGCCAGCAGTTCCCTCCGGGACATTTCCTACGAGCAGTACTTC.

The chain employs TRBV4-1 and TRBJ2-4; 12 bases are shared with TRBD2. Germline loops: CDR1 MGHRA, CDR2 YSYEKL. V lost 2 bases to trimming and J lost 0 bases; unmatched junction nucleotides: 8. The CDR3 extends over 19 amino acids. The CDR3 nucleotides are TGCGCCAGCAGCCAAAGTAGGCTAGCGGGAGGGATAGCCAAAAACATTCAGTACTTC. Its translation is CASSQSRLAGGIAKNIQYF.

The V and J genes are TRBV5-8 and TRBJ2-6; D not resolved. Trimming removed 5 bases at V and 0 bases at J, with 9 bases between. CDR3 length equals 15 residues. The germline CDR1 and CDR2 sequences are SGHTS and YDEGEE. CDR3 region: CASRPFHSGANVLTF. The CDR3 bases are TGTGCCAGCAGACCATTTCACTCTGGGGCCAACGTCCTGACTTTC.

This chain connects TRBV10-2 to TRBJ2-7, with 8 nucleotides matching TRBD2. Germline CDR1 WSHSY, CDR2 SAAADI. This CDR3 spans 15 amino acids. Unmatched junction bases numbered 7, after V lost 2 bases and J lost 4 bases. The CDR3 DNA follows: TGCGCCAGCAGTGAGAGAGTAGCGGGAACTTACGAGCAGTACTTC. Protein product: CASSERVAGTYEQYF.

This clone was detected once. The V and J genes are TRBV5-6 and TRBJ2-1; 10 bases line up with TRBD1. The germline gives CDR1 SGHDT, CDR2 YYEEEE. J gave up 9 bases and V 0 bases, and 9 bases lay outside the gene matches. The CDR3 has 16 residues. CDR3 DNA: TGTGCCAGCAGCTTGGGACAGGGGGCCTGGTTGGGTGAGCAGTTCTTC. Its protein product is CASSLGQGAWLGEQFF.

The rearrangement uses TRBV29-1 and TRBJ2-1; TRBD2 aligns across 9 bases. J gave up 2 bases and V 6 bases, and 17 bases lay outside the gene matches. Germline CDR1 is SQVTM and CDR2 is ANQGSEA. CDR3 size: 18 residues. CDR3 sequence: CSVNPSRGIAGAYNEQFF. Written as DNA, the CDR3 is TGCAGCGTCAATCCCTCCCGCGGCATAGCGGGAGCCTACAATGAGCAGTTCTTC.

This clone has only a few counts. The chain couples TRBV5-8 to TRBJ2-5; D may match TRBD1 or TRBD2 (5 bases each). Trimming removed 0 bases from V and 9 bases from J, with 9 bases in between. This CDR3 region has 12 residues. Germline lookup yields CDR1 SGHTS and CDR2 YDEGEE. The CDR3 spells CASSLAGAAQYF. Here the CDR3 DNA reads TGTGCCAGCAGCTTGGCCGGGGCGGCCCAGTACTTC.

The chain has TRBV6-4 and TRBJ2-1; D uncertain. The CDR3 length is 14 residues. The V and J ends lost 3 bases and 8 bases respectively, with 14 bases between them. From germline, CDR1 is MRHNA and CDR2 SNTAGT. CDR3 in DNA: TGTGCCAGCAGTGAGGGCACTTCTACCGATGAGCAGTTCTTC. Its translation is CASSEGTSTDEQFF.

The rearrangement joins TRBV5-1 to TRBJ1-2; the match to TRBD1 covers 7 bases. V was clipped by 8 bases and J by 6 bases; unmatched bases: 4. The CDR3 is 11 amino acids. The germline CDR1 and CDR2 sequences are SGHRS and YFSETQ. CDR3 coding DNA: TGCGCCAGTACGACAGGGAATGGCTACACCTTC. This codes for CASTTGNGYTF.

This clone was recorded once. The chain employs TRBV5-1 and TRBJ2-3, with D perhaps TRBD1 or TRBD2 (5 bases each). V lost 0 bases and J lost 5, with 10 bases in between. Germline V gene lookup returns CDR1 SGHRS and CDR2 YFSETQ. This CDR3 spans 14 amino acids. The CDR3 sequence: CASSLAWDQDTQYF. Written as DNA, the CDR3 is TGCGCCAGCAGCTTGGCCTGGGACCAAGATACGCAGTATTTT.

The J gene is TRBJ1-1, the V gene TRBV11-2; D gene uncertain. Germline V gene sequence: CDR1 SGHAT, CDR2 FQNNGV. The germline V and J ends were trimmed by 5 bases and 10 bases, with 20 bases remaining between them. This CDR3 comprises 14 residues. Here the CDR3 reads CASSRTTRLNGAFF. The CDR3 DNA reads as TGTGCCAGCAGCAGGACGACTAGGTTGAATGGAGCTTTCTTT.

The chain employs TRBV7-9 and TRBJ2-2; D gene unclear. The CDR3 consists of 14 residues. The germline gives CDR1 SEHNR, CDR2 FQNEAQ (reference sequence). The V end lost 2 bases, the J end lost 6 bases, and 10 bases lay between the germline ends. CDR3 residues: CASSLSESPGELFF. Here the CDR3 DNA reads TGTGCCAGCAGCTTATCCGAAAGTCCCGGGGAGCTGTTTTTT.

The gene calls are TRBV7-9 and TRBJ2-7, with 10 nucleotides matching TRBD1. The CDR3 contains 16 residues. V was pared by 3 bases and J by 1 base, with 6 bases of the junction left unmatched. Germline V gene sequence: CDR1 SEHNR, CDR2 FQNEAQ (reference sequence). CDR3 DNA: TGTGCCAGCAGCTTGGGGGTGGGACAGGGGTCCTACGAGCAGTACTTC. Protein: CASSLGVGQGSYEQYF.